This TCR beta chain appears in the sequencing data of a study of CD8 T cells in ankylosing spondylitis. Overall study findings and caveats: One TCR beta motif, made up of fewer than 10 highly homologous variants, appeared characteristic of ankylosing spondylitis blood. A number of the motif variants had already been described in reactive arthritis synovial fluid and blood.

Making the TCR beta libraries involved quantitative 5'-RACE with molecular barcodes. MiXCR was run by TCRdb on the 5' RACE reads, yielding one entry per CDR3 protein. The sample has 200,000 to 250,000 distinct CDR3 sequences, 8% to 9% seen once. The V gene lost 2 bases and the J gene lost 4 bases, with 15 bases spanning the gap. The CDR3 runs 15 residues. Germline lookup yields CDR1 SGHRS and CDR2 YFSETQ. This clonotype has ten or more counts. No antigen is known for it. The chain joins TRBV5-1 to TRBJ2-5; D is unclear. This TCR derives from a female donor with ankylosing spondylitis or in good health (not recorded which). The source material was blood, either unsorted or a sorted T cell fraction (not recorded which). This chain's CDR3 is CASSFQSPERETQYF. Here the CDR3 DNA reads TGCGCCAGCAGCTTTCAGAGTCCCGAACGAGAGACCCAGTACTTC. The full variable domain, its missing parts supplied by reference TRBV5-1 and TRBJ2-5, is KAGVTQTPRYLIKTRGQQVTLSCSPISGHRSVSWYQQTPGQGLQFLFEYFSETQRNKGNFPGRFSGRQFSNSRSEMNVSTLELGDSALYLCASSFQSPERETQYFGPGTRLLVL.